The 8 T cell receptor beta chains below come from one sample, sequenced in a study of technical replicates of blood from several donors. Assay used: immunoSEQ multiplex PCR; TCRdb lists only in-frame clones, some missing. There are about 62,000 clones in the sample; about 87% occur only once, and around 4.9% lies in the top ten. The sample was PBMCs. These receptor sequences come from a human donor in good health. Some clones in this sample may be carry-over from other donors' samples.

The chain recombines TRBV5-1 with TRBJ1-3, with D possibly TRBD1 on 6 matching bases. The germline V and J ends were trimmed by 0 bases and 2 bases, with 6 bases remaining between them. This CDR3 comprises 14 residues. Germline loops: CDR1 SGHRS, CDR2 YFSETQ. The CDR3 reads CASSLGTAGNTIYF. CDR3 in DNA: TGCGCCAGCAGCTTGGGGACAGCTGGAAACACCATATATTTT.

The rearrangement links TRBV19 to TRBJ2-7, with a tentative D call TRBD2 (7 bases). The length of the CDR3 is 15 residues. From germline, CDR1 is LNHDA and CDR2 SQIVND (reference sequence). V shed 7 bases and J shed 3 bases, with 19 bases lying between them. The CDR3 region has the DNA TGTGCCAGTACCCCGGGGGGCCTGCATGGCTACGAGCAGTACTTC. Protein sequence: CASTPGGLHGYEQYF.

The gene calls are TRBV4-1 and TRBJ1-5; 11 nucleotides line up with TRBD1. This CDR3 comprises 17 residues. Trimming removed 1 base from V and 1 base from J; junction bases left unmatched: 3. CDR1 is MGHRA, CDR2 YSYEKL, per germline. In DNA, the CDR3 is TGCGCCAGCAGCCAAGCTGGACAGGGGGCAAGCAATCAGCCCCAGCATTTT. Translating it yields CASSQAGQGASNQPQHF.

This chain joins TRBV2 and TRBJ1-5; possibly TRBD1 for D (5 bases). Deletions cut 4 bases from V and 0 bases from J, with 22 bases between. The CDR3 sequence is 19 residues long. Germline lookup yields CDR1 SNHLY and CDR2 FYNNEI. The CDR3 reads CASSVEVLWGTYSNQPQHF. CDR3 DNA sequence: TGTGCCAGCAGTGTAGAGGTGCTTTGGGGGACTTATAGCAATCAGCCCCAGCATTTT.

The V and J genes are TRBV6-1 and TRBJ2-7, with D possibly matching TRBD1 (5 bases). CDR1 and CDR2 (germline): MNHNS, SASEGT. This CDR3 is 15 amino acids long. V was cut by 4 bases and J by 0 bases, with 13 bases left in between. CDR3 sequence (DNA): TGTGCCAGCAGTGCTACGACAGCCAACTCCTACGAGCAGTACTTC. It codes for CASSATTANSYEQYF.

The chain joins TRBV7-9 to TRBJ1-6; 10 bases fit TRBD1. Germline V gene data show CDR1 as SEHNR and CDR2 as FQNEAQ (reference sequence). This CDR3 spans 15 amino acids. J gave up 1 base and V 8 bases, and 2 bases lay outside the gene matches. CDR3 nucleotides: TGTGCCAGCGGACAGGGGGAATCCTATAATTCACCCCTCCACTTT. It translates to CASGQGESYNSPLHF.

The CDR3 reads CASIDRGLGQPQHF. CDR3 nucleotides: TGTGCCAGCATCGACAGGGGGCTCGGTCAGCCCCAGCATTTT. The chain links TRBV6-1 to TRBJ1-5; 10 nucleotides agree with TRBD1. From germline, CDR1 is MNHNS and CDR2 SASEGT. V lost 7 bases to trimming and J lost 6 bases; unmatched junction nucleotides: 6. The CDR3 sequence is 14 residues long.

The chain links TRBV19 to TRBJ2-7, with D perhaps TRBD1 (6 bases). Trimming stripped 4 bases from V and 2 bases from J, with 15 bases between. The CDR3 length is 15 residues. The germline V gene encodes CDR1 LNHDA and CDR2 SQIVND (reference sequence). CDR3 amino acids: CASSKYLQGTYEQYF. In nucleotides, the CDR3 is TGTGCCAGTAGTAAATACCTACAGGGCACCTACGAGCAGTACTTC.